This entry lists 20 T cell receptor beta chains sequenced from one sample in a study of blood T cell repertoires in COVID-19. Assay used: immunoSEQ multiplex PCR; TCRdb lists only in-frame clones, some missing. Found here are around 140,000 clones, approximately 80% of them singletons; the top ten hold 15% to 20%. The sample comprised peripheral blood. These receptors were obtained from a man aged 50 to 60 with acute or convalescent COVID-19.

The V gene is TRBV18, the J gene TRBJ2-3; 7 nucleotides line up with TRBD2. The germline CDR1 and CDR2 sequences are KGHSH and LQKENI. Losses at the gene ends were 3 bases for V and 1 base for J; bases not matched to a gene: 4. CDR3 length equals 15 residues. CDR3 sequence (DNA): TGTGCCAGCTCACCCCCTAGCGGCCGCACAGATACGCAGTATTTT. The encoded protein is CASSPPSGRTDTQYF.

This CDR3 is CASGLVPFPPGEGTEAFF. The CDR3 DNA sequence: TGTGCTAGTGGTTTGGTACCCTTCCCCCCCGGGGAAGGGACTGAAGCTTTCTTT. The gene calls are TRBV12-5 and TRBJ1-1; D not resolved. V was cut by 0 bases and J by 5 bases, with 22 bases left in between. The CDR3 contains 18 residues. Looked up from germline, CDR1 is LGHNT and CDR2 is FRNRAP.

The rearrangement links TRBV5-4 to TRBJ2-1, with a weak D call TRBD1 (6 bases). Looked up from germline, CDR1 is SGHNT and CDR2 is YYREEE (reference sequence). The CDR3 extends over 15 amino acids. V lost 2 bases and J lost 5, with 14 bases in between. CDR3 coding DNA: TGTGCCAGCAGCTTTCATTCAGGGGCCGACAATGAGCAGTTCTTC. This gives the protein CASSFHSGADNEQFF.

The chain combines TRBV5-1 with TRBJ2-1; 9 bases are shared with TRBD1. J lost 7 bases, V lost 4 bases, and 6 bases had no gene match. The CDR3 covers 14 residues. Germline CDR1 and CDR2: SGHRS and YFSETQ. CDR3: CASSQDRGANEQFF. The DNA for the CDR3 is TGCGCCAGCAGCCAAGACAGGGGGGCAAATGAGCAGTTCTTC.

The CDR3 sequence: CASSRKGQTYDNEQFF. The CDR3 coding sequence is TGTGCCAGCAGCCGTAAGGGACAGACCTATGACAATGAGCAGTTCTTC. V and J are TRBV5-6 and TRBJ2-1; 7 nucleotides agree with TRBD1. Germline CDR1 reads SGHDT; CDR2 reads YYEEEE. The CDR3 totals 16 residues. Germline trimming cut 4 bases from V and 5 bases from J; bases unmatched to any gene: 12.

This clone was observed a single time. CDR3 nucleotide sequence: TGTGCCAGCACCCTCCAGACTATGGGCAATCAGCCCCAGCATTTT. Translated, it gives CASTLQTMGNQPQHF. V and J are TRBV6-5 and TRBJ1-5, with D unclear. Germline loops: CDR1 MNHEY, CDR2 SVGAGI. Trimming removed 7 bases from V and 2 bases from J, with 15 bases in between. The CDR3 consists of 15 residues.

V gene TRBV3-1 (or the pseudogene TRBV3-2) combines with J gene TRBJ2-3, with D possibly matching TRBD2 (6 bases). The germline V gene encodes CDR1 LGHDT and CDR2 YNNKEL (reference sequence). This CDR3 is built from 15 residues. Trimming took 2 bases from V and 3 from J, leaving 12 bases between them. This chain's CDR3 is CASSQTLGLTDTQYF. CDR3 DNA: TGTGCCAGCAGCCAAACCCTCGGACTAACAGATACGCAGTATTTT.

The rearrangement joins TRBV7-9 to TRBJ2-3, with D possibly being TRBD1 (6 bases). The V and J ends lost 5 bases and 2 bases respectively, with 17 bases between them. This CDR3 has 16 residues. Germline lookup yields CDR1 SEHNR and CDR2 FQNEAQ (reference sequence). CDR3 loop: CASSPIRQDNTDTQYF. In nucleotides, the CDR3 is TGTGCCAGCAGCCCTATCAGACAGGACAACACAGATACGCAGTATTTT. Together with reference TRBV7-9 and TRBJ2-3, the CDR3 gives the full variable domain: DTGVSQNPRHKITKRGQNVTFRCDPISEHNRLYWYRQTLGQGPEFLTYFQNEAQLEKSRLLSDRFSAERPKGSFSTLEIQRTEQGDSAMYLCASSPIRQDNTDTQYFGPGTRLTVL.

The chain joins TRBV6-5 to TRBJ1-1; no firm D call. V was shortened by 7 bases and J by 0 bases, with 12 bases between the two germline ends. This CDR3 has 14 amino acids. Looked up from germline, CDR1 is MNHEY and CDR2 is SVGAGI. In DNA, the CDR3 is TGTGCCAGCACCCTGGCGGGATTGAACACTGAAGCTTTCTTT. It is translated as CASTLAGLNTEAFF.

This clone showed up just a few times. V is TRBV5-1 and J is TRBJ2-3; TRBD2 matches 8 bases. CDR1 is SGHRS and CDR2 is YFSETQ in the germline V gene. With V trimmed by 4 bases and J by 2 bases, 6 bases remained unmatched. The CDR3 contains 15 residues. CDR3 coding DNA: TGCGCCAGCAGCCTACGGGGGGGTCCCACAGATACGCAGTATTTT. This sequence encodes CASSLRGGPTDTQYF. The full variable domain, with the rest looked up from reference TRBV5-1 and TRBJ2-3, is KAGVTQTPRYLIKTRGQQVTLSCSPISGHRSVSWYQQTPGQGLQFLFEYFSETQRNKGNFPGRFSGRQFSNSRSEMNVSTLELGDSALYLCASSLRGGPTDTQYFGPGTRLTVL.

The chain links TRBV6-5 to TRBJ1-1, with 7 nucleotides matching TRBD1. The germline gives CDR1 MNHEY, CDR2 SVGAGI. Trimming took 7 bases from V and 8 from J; bases not matched to a gene: 10. CDR3 length: 13 residues. The CDR3 loop reads CASIVAGGSEAFF. The CDR3 nucleotides read TGTGCCAGCATTGTTGCAGGGGGATCCGAAGCTTTCTTT.

V and J are TRBV27 and TRBJ1-2; 7 bases agree with TRBD1. J was trimmed by 0 bases and V by 4 bases; bases with no gene match: 5. CDR3 length: 15 amino acids. The germline V gene has CDR1 MNHEY and CDR2 SMNVEV (reference sequence). The CDR3 sequence: CASSSLGQANYGYTF. CDR3 nucleotides: TGTGCCAGCAGTTCTCTCGGACAGGCTAACTATGGCTACACCTTC.

The J gene is TRBJ2-3, the V gene TRBV13; weak D call: TRBD2 (5 bases). Germline V lookup: CDR1 PRHDT, CDR2 FYEKMQ (reference sequence). Trimming took off 4 bases at V and 0 bases at J, with 8 bases between the two ends. This CDR3 region has 14 residues. The CDR3 region is CASSSGISTDTQYF. In nucleotides, the CDR3 is TGTGCCAGCAGCTCGGGGATTAGCACAGATACGCAGTATTTT. The full variable domain, with the rest looked up from reference TRBV13 and TRBJ2-3, is AAGVIQSPRHLIKEKRETATLKCYPIPRHDTVYWYQQGPGQDPQFLISFYEKMQSDKGSIPDRFSAQQFSDYHSELNMSSLELGDSALYFCASSSGISTDTQYFGPGTRLTVL.

This chain uses TRBV24-1 with TRBJ1-4, with D possibly TRBD1 on 6 matching bases. Per the germline V gene, CDR1 is KGHDR and CDR2 is SFDVKD. V was clipped by 4 bases and J by 7 bases, with 15 bases between them. CDR3 length: 15 amino acids. CDR3 sequence: CATSDPTGSGEKLFF. The CDR3 coding sequence is TGTGCCACCAGTGACCCGACAGGCTCAGGTGAAAAACTGTTTTTT.

The chain combines TRBV2 with TRBJ2-7; 9 positions match TRBD1. CDR1 and CDR2 from the germline V gene are SNHLY and FYNNEI. V trimming: 5 bases; J trimming: 0 bases; junction bases outside the gene matches: 5. The CDR3 loop spans 15 amino acids. CDR3 sequence reads: CASSRDRANSYEQYF. CDR3 nucleotide sequence: TGTGCCAGCAGTCGGGACAGGGCAAACTCCTACGAGCAGTACTTC. The whole variable domain, remainder taken from reference TRBV2 and TRBJ2-7, is EPEVTQTPSHQVTQMGQEVILRCVPISNHLYFYWYRQILGQKVEFLVSFYNNEISEKSEIFDDQFSVERPDGSNFTLKIRSTKLEDSAMYFCASSRDRANSYEQYFGPGTRLTVT.

Worth noting for this clone: The junction and the germline gene differ at one end; a read error may be behind it. This chain connects TRBV18 to TRBJ2-2; a possible D gene is TRBD1 (6 bases). Germline-derived CDR1 and CDR2 are KGHSH and LQKENI. The CDR3 extends over 14 amino acids. CDR3 nucleotides: TGTGCCAGCTCCCCACGGACAGAGCGCGGGGAGCTGTTTTTT. Protein sequence: CASSPRTERGELFF.

The chain employs TRBV10-3 and TRBJ1-1; D possibly corresponds to TRBD1 (6 bases). Germline CDR1 reads ENHRY; CDR2 reads SYGVKD. The CDR3 runs to 14 residues. The V and J ends lost 4 bases and 5 bases respectively, with 14 bases between them. CDR3: CAISAGGGLTEAFF. DNA for the CDR3: TGTGCCATCAGTGCTGGGGGGGGCCTAACTGAAGCTTTCTTT.

This chain links TRBV5-6 with TRBJ2-1; the D gene is possibly TRBD2 (6 bases). CDR1 SGHDT and CDR2 YYEEEE come from the germline V gene. V was shortened by 3 bases and J by 1 base, with 14 bases between the two germline ends. The CDR3 runs to 16 residues. This CDR3 reads CASSWDRGASYNEQFF. CDR3 nucleotides: TGTGCCAGCAGCTGGGACCGCGGGGCATCCTACAATGAGCAGTTCTTC.

By share, this clone ranks as medium-sized. J is TRBJ1-2 and V is TRBV10-2, with 9 bases aligning to TRBD1. Germline V gene sequence: CDR1 WSHSY, CDR2 SAAADI. V was pared by 5 bases and J by 6 bases, with 1 base of the junction left unmatched. This CDR3 comprises 12 residues. The CDR3 region has the DNA TGCGCCAGCAGTACAGGGGGCGATGGCTACACCTTC. It codes for CASSTGGDGYTF.

CDR3 region: CASSDTGLQPQHF. The CDR3 DNA reads TGTGCCAGTAGTGATACAGGGCTTCAGCCCCAGCATTTT. The chain has TRBV19 and TRBJ1-5; maybe TRBD1 (6 bases). The CDR3 is 13 amino acids. Looked up from germline, CDR1 is LNHDA and CDR2 is SQIVND (reference sequence). V lost 5 bases and J lost 6, with 11 bases in between.